Listed here is a single T cell receptor beta chain. Antigen: not known. Regulatory T cells were sorted as CD4+CD25hiCD127low/negative cells. This record belongs to a study of B cell selection in AIRE deficiency. Authors' processing steps: Patients' Tregs yielded 5.8x10^4 or so distinct TCRbeta sequences; donors' some 1x10^5. Clones were read by immunoSEQ multiplex PCR, and TCRdb kept only the in-frame ones, dropping some. V and J calls and clone size come straight from that table; D and trimming were deduced from the DNA. Of approximately 26,000 clones listed, about 90% are singletons. Points from the study as a whole: CDR3s were shorter in shared Treg sequences, reflecting few non-templated nucleotide insertions. Healthy donors alone shared about 32% of some 3,300 Treg sequences; patients alone around 8.5%. Roughly 28% of healthy-shared Treg TCRbeta sequences appeared in patient Tconv cells.

This CDR3 is 17 amino acids long. J was trimmed by 5 bases and V by 3 bases; bases with no gene match: 11. Per the germline V gene, CDR1 is WSHSY and CDR2 is SAAADI. This chain joins TRBV10-2 and TRBJ2-5; TRBD2 matches at 11 bases. The source material was CD4+CD25+ Tregs sorted from PBMCs. This TCR was sampled from a human donor in good health. CDR3 in DNA: TGCGCCAGCAGTGAACCGATTCTAGCGGGGGGTCATGAGACCCAGTACTTC. It encodes CASSEPILAGGHETQYF.